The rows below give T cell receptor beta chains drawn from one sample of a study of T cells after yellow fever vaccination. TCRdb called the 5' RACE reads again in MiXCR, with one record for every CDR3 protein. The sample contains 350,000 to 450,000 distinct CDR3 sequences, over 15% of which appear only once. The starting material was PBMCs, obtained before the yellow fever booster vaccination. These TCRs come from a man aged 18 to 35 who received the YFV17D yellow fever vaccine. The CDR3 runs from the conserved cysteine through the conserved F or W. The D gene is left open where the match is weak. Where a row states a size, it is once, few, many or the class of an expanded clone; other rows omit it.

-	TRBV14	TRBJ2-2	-	CASSQGGKAAGELFF	TGTGCCAGCAGCCAAGGGGGAAAAGCGGCCGGGGAGCTGTTTTTT
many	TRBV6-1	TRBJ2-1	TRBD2	CASSETSGGYNEQFF	TGTGCCAGCAGTGAGACTAGCGGGGGCTACAATGAGCAGTTCTTC
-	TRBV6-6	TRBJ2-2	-	CAIRPGFGDTGELFF	TGTGCCATCCGCCCAGGGTTTGGTGACACCGGGGAGCTGTTTTTT
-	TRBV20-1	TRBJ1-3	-	CSAFDRIISGNTIYF	TGCAGTGCGTTTGACAGAATTATTTCTGGAAACACCATATATTTT
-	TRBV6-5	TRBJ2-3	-	CASSFTIQGEGDTQYF	TGTGCCAGCAGTTTTACAATCCAGGGTGAGGGAGATACGCAGTATTTT
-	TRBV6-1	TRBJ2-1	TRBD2	CASRVRGGRDEQFF	TGTGCCAGCAGGGTGCGGGGGGGACGAGATGAGCAGTTCTTC
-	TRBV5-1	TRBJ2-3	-	CASSGRPGTDTQYF	TGCGCCAGCAGCGGGCGCCCCGGCACAGATACGCAGTATTTT
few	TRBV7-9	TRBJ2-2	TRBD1	CASSLIQGYTGELFF	TGTGCCAGCAGCTTGATACAGGGGTACACCGGGGAGCTGTTTTTT
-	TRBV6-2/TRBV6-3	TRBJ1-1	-	CASSIQGGTEAFF	TGTGCCAGCAGTATACAGGGAGGAACTGAAGCTTTCTTT
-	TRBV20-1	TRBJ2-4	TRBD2	CSARSGAAKNIQYF	TGCAGTGCTAGGAGCGGGGCGGCCAAAAACATTCAGTACTTC
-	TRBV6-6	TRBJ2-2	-	CASKDGSDTGELFF	TGTGCCAGCAAAGACGGGTCTGACACCGGGGAGCTGTTTTTT
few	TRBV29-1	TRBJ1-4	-	CSALAGDEKLFF	TGCAGCGCCCTCGCAGGGGATGAAAAACTGTTTTTT
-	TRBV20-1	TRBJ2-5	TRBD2	CSAIGTSGGRGTQYF	TGCAGTGCAATCGGGACTAGCGGGGGCCGGGGGACCCAGTACTTC
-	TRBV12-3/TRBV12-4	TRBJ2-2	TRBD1	CASTPGQGETGELFF	TGTGCCAGCACCCCGGGACAGGGAGAAACCGGGGAGCTGTTTTTT
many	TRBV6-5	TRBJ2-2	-	CASSYSINTGELFF	TGTGCCAGCAGTTACTCGATAAACACCGGGGAGCTGTTTTTT
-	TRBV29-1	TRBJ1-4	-	CSVEAAGLNEKLFF	TGCAGCGTTGAAGCGGCAGGACTTAATGAAAAACTGTTTTTT
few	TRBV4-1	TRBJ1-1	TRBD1	CASSQDPGQVTEAFF	TGCGCCAGCAGCCAAGATCCGGGACAGGTAACTGAAGCTTTCTTT